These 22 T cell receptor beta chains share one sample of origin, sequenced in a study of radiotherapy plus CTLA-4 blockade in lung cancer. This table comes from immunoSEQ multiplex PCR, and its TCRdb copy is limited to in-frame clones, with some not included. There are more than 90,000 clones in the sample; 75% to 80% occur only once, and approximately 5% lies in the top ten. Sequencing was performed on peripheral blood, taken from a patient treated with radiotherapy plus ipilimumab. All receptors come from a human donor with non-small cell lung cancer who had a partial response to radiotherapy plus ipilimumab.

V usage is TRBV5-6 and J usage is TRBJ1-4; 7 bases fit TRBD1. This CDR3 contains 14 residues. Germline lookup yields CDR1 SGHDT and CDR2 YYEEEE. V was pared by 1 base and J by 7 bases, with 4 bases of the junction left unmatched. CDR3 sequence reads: CASSLSGTVEKLFF. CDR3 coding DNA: TGTGCCAGCAGCTTGTCAGGGACAGTTGAAAAACTGTTTTTT.

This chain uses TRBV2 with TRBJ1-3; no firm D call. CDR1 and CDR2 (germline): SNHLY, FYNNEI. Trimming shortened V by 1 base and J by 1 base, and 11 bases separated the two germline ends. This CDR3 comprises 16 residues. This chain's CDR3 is CASSEGVKASGNTIYF. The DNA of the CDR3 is TGTGCCAGCAGTGAAGGAGTTAAAGCTTCTGGAAACACCATATATTTT.

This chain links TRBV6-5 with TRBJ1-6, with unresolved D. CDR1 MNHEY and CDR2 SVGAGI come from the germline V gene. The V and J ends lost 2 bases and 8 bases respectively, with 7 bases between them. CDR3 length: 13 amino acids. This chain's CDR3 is CASSYERDSPLHF. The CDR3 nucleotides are TGTGCCAGCAGTTACGAGAGGGATTCACCCCTCCACTTT.

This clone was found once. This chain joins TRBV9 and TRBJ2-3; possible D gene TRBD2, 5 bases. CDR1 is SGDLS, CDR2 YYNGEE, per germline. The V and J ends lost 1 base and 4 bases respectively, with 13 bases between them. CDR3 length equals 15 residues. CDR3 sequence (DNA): TGTGCCAGCAGCGTATGGGAGCCCGCTGCAGATACGCAGTATTTT. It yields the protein CASSVWEPAADTQYF.

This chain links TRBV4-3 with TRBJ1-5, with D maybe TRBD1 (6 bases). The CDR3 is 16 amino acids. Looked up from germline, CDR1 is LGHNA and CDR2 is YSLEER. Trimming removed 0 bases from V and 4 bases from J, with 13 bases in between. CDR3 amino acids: CASSQDLGAPNQPQHF. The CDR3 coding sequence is TGCGCCAGCAGCCAAGACCTGGGGGCTCCTAATCAGCCCCAGCATTTT.

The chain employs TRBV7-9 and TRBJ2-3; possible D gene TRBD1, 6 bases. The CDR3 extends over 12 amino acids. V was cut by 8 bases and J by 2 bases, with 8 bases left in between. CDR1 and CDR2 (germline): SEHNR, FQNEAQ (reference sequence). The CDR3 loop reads CASGQNTDTQYF. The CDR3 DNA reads TGTGCCAGCGGACAGAACACAGATACGCAGTATTTT.

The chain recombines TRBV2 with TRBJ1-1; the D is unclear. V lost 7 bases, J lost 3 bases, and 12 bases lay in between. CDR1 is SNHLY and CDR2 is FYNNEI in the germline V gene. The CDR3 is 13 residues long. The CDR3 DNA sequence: TGTGCCAGCAATACCATATTAGACACTGAAGCTTTCTTT. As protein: CASNTILDTEAFF.

For the CDR3, the DNA is TGTGCCAGCAGCCCAATTACCGGGACAGGGGGGTACAATGAGCAGTTCTTC. It specifies CASSPITGTGGYNEQFF. This chain connects TRBV11-2 to TRBJ2-1; 11 bases are shared with TRBD1. CDR3 size: 17 residues. J lost 4 bases, V lost 5 bases, and 10 bases had no gene match. The germline V gene has CDR1 SGHAT and CDR2 FQNNGV.

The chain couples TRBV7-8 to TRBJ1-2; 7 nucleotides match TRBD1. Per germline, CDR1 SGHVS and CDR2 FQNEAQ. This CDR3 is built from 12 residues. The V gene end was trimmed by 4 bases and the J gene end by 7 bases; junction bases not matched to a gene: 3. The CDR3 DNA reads TGTGCCAGCAGCTCCCACAGGGGTGGCTACACCTTC. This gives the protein CASSSHRGGYTF.

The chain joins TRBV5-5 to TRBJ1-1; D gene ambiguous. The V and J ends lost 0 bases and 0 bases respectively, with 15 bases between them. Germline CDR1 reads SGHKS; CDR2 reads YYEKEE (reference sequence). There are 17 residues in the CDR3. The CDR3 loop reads CASSLAGGAGMNTEAFF. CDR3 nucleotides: TGTGCCAGCAGCTTGGCCGGAGGAGCAGGAATGAACACTGAAGCTTTCTTT.

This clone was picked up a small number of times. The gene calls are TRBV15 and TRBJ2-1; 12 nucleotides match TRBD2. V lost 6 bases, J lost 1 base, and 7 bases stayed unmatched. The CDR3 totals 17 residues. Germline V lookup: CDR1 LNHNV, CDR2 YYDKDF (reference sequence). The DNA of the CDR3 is TGTGCCACCAGAGGGACTAGCGGGCAAGTATCCTACAATGAGCAGTTCTTC. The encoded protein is CATRGTSGQVSYNEQFF.

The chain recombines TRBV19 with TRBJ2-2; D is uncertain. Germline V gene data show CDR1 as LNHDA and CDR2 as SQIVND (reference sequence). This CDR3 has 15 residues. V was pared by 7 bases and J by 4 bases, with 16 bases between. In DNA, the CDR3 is TGTGCCAGTACCCCCGGCGGTACCTTCACCGGGGAGCTGTTTTTT. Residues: CASTPGGTFTGELFF.

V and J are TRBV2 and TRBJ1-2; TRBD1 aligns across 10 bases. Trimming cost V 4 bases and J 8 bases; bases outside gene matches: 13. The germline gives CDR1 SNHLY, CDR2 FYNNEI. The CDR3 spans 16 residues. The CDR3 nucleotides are TGTGCCAGCAGTGCCCCCCTTCCGGGACAGGGGAGCGGCTACACCTTC. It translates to CASSAPLPGQGSGYTF.

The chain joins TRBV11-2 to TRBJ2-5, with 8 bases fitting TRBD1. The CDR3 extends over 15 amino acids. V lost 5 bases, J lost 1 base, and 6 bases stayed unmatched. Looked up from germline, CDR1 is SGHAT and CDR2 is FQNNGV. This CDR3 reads CASSLGTGVQETQYF. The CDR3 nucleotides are TGTGCCAGCAGCCTAGGGACAGGAGTCCAAGAGACCCAGTACTTC. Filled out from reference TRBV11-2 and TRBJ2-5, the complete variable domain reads EAGVAQSPRYKIIEKRQSVAFWCNPISGHATLYWYQQILGQGPKLLIQFQNNGVVDDSQLPKDRFSAERLKGVDSTLKIQPAKLEDSAVYLCASSLGTGVQETQYFGPGTRLLVL.

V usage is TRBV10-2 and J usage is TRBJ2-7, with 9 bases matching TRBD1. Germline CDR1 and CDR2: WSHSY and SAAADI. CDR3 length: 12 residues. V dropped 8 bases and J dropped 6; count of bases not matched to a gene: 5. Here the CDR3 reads CASGRQGGEQYV. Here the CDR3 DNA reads TGCGCCAGCGGGCGACAGGGGGGCGAGCAGTACGTC.

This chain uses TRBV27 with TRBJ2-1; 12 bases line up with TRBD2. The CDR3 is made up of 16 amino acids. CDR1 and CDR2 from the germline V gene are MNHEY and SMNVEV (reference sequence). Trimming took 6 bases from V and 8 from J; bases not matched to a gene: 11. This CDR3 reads CASSPLLAGGRDEQFF. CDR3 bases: TGTGCCAGCAGCCCGCTCCTAGCGGGAGGGCGCGATGAGCAGTTCTTC.

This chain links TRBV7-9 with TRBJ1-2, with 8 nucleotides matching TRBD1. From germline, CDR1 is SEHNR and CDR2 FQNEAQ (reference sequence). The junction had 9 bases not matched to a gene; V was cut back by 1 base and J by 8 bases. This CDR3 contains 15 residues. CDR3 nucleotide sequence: TGTGCCAGCAGCTTAGGGGGCAGGGGGCAAGGAGGCTACACCTTC. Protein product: CASSLGGRGQGGYTF.

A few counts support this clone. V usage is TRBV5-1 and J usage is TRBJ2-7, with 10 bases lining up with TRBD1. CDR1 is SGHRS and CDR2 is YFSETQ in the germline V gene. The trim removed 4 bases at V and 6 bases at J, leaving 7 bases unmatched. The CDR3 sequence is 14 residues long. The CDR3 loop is CASSATGTGAEQYF. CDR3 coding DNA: TGCGCCAGCAGCGCGACCGGGACAGGGGCCGAGCAGTACTTC.

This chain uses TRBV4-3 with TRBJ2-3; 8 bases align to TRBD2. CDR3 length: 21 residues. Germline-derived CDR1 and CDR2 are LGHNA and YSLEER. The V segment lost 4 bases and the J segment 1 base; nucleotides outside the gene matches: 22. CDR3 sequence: CASSRRLAGTDSFSGTDTQYF. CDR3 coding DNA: TGCGCCAGCAGCCGAAGATTAGCGGGAACCGACTCCTTTAGTGGCACAGATACGCAGTATTTT.

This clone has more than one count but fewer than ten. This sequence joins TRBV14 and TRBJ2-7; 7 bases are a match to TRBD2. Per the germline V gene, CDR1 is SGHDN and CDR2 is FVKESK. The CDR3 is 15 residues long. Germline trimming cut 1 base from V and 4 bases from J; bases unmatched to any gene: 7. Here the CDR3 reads CASSQGTGGGYEQYF. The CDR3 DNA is TGTGCCAGCAGCCAAGGTACGGGAGGAGGATACGAGCAGTACTTC.

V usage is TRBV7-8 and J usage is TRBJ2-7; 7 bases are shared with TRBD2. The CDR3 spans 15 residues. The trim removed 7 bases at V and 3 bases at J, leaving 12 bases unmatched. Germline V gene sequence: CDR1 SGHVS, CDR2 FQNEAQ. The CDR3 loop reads CASTKFPGGLYEQYF. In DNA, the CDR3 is TGTGCCAGCACCAAGTTCCCGGGAGGACTCTACGAGCAGTACTTC.

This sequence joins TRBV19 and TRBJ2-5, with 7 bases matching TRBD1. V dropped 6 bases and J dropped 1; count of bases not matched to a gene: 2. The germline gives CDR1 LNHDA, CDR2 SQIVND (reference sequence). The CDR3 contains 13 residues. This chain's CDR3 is CASSRDSQETQYF. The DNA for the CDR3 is TGTGCCAGTAGCCGGGACAGCCAAGAGACCCAGTACTTC.